This T cell receptor (beta chain) was sequenced for a study of blood T cells in healthy people across ages. Per germline, CDR1 SEHNR and CDR2 FQNEAQ (reference sequence). CDR3 length: 16 residues. Trimming removed 2 bases at V and 4 bases at J, with 17 bases between. Sample-barcoded 5' priming and a J-beta primer mix drove a second PCR of roughly 7 to 11 cycles. TCRdb passed the 5' RACE reads through MiXCR, listing each CDR3 protein once. This table holds approximately 900,000 distinct CDR3 sequences, roughly 28% found once. To note about this clonotype: Its matching antigen is unknown.

Study-wide findings and caveats: Unsorted PBMC material precluded a definitive naive versus antigen-experienced comparison. Per million T cells, the diversity of TCR beta decreased roughly linearly as age advanced.

These data are also associated with another study on T cells of mothers and their children. As reported in that work: The study sampled three healthy Caucasian mothers and their six children. Overlap measured in related mother-child pairs was slightly, non-significantly higher than in unrelated pairs.

This clonotype was sampled from a woman in her 40s in good health. The sample consisted of blood. The chain uses TRBV7-9 and TRBJ1-2; D is possibly TRBD1 (5 bases). The CDR3 spells CASSLQGREVSYGYTF. CDR3 in DNA: TGTGCCAGCAGCTTACAGGGCAGGGAGGTGTCCTATGGCTACACCTTC. Variable domain in full (rest from reference TRBV7-9 and TRBJ1-2): DTGVSQNPRHKITKRGQNVTFRCDPISEHNRLYWYRQTLGQGPEFLTYFQNEAQLEKSRLLSDRFSAERPKGSFSTLEIQRTEQGDSAMYLCASSLQGREVSYGYTFGSGTRLTVV.